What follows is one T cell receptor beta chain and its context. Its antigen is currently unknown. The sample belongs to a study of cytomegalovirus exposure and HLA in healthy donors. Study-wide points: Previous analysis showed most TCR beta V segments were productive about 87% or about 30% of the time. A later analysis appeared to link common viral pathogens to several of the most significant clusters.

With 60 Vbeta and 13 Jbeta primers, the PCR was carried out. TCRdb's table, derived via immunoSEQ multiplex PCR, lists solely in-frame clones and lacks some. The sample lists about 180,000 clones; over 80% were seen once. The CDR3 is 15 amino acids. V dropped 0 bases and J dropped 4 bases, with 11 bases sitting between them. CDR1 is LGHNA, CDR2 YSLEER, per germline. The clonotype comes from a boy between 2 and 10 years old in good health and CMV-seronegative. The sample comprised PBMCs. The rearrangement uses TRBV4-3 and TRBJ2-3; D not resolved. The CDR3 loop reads CASSQDRSLADTQYF. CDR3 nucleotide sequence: TGCGCCAGCAGCCAAGATAGGAGCCTGGCAGATACGCAGTATTTT.